What follows describes a single T cell receptor (beta chain). The antigen is unknown. This record belongs to a study of shared clonotypes between healthy human individuals. Overall study findings and caveats: On the whole, naive subsets had larger estimated richness than memory subsets had. Represented diversity (both genetic and exposure-history) was limited by the small number of donors.

The CD4+ fraction was divided into a CD45RA+ naive subset and a CD45RA-negative memory subset. The table came from immunoSEQ multiplex PCR; TCRdb's copy has only in-frame clones and leaves some out. This sample carries about 980,000 clones, roughly 72% of them seen once, and the ten largest clones take about 1.5%. V lost 4 bases and J lost 5, with 13 bases in between. CDR1 and CDR2 (germline): SGHTA, FQGNSA. The CDR3 is 14 residues long. The sequenced sample consisted of memory CD4+ T cells sorted from blood. Subset: CD45RA-negative fraction. The TCR sequence derives from a man younger than 35 in good health. The chain employs TRBV7-2 and TRBJ2-3; no definite D call. Here the CDR3 DNA reads TGTGCCAGCAGCTCACCCTCCAGAGGAGATACGCAGTATTTT. Protein product: CASSSPSRGDTQYF.